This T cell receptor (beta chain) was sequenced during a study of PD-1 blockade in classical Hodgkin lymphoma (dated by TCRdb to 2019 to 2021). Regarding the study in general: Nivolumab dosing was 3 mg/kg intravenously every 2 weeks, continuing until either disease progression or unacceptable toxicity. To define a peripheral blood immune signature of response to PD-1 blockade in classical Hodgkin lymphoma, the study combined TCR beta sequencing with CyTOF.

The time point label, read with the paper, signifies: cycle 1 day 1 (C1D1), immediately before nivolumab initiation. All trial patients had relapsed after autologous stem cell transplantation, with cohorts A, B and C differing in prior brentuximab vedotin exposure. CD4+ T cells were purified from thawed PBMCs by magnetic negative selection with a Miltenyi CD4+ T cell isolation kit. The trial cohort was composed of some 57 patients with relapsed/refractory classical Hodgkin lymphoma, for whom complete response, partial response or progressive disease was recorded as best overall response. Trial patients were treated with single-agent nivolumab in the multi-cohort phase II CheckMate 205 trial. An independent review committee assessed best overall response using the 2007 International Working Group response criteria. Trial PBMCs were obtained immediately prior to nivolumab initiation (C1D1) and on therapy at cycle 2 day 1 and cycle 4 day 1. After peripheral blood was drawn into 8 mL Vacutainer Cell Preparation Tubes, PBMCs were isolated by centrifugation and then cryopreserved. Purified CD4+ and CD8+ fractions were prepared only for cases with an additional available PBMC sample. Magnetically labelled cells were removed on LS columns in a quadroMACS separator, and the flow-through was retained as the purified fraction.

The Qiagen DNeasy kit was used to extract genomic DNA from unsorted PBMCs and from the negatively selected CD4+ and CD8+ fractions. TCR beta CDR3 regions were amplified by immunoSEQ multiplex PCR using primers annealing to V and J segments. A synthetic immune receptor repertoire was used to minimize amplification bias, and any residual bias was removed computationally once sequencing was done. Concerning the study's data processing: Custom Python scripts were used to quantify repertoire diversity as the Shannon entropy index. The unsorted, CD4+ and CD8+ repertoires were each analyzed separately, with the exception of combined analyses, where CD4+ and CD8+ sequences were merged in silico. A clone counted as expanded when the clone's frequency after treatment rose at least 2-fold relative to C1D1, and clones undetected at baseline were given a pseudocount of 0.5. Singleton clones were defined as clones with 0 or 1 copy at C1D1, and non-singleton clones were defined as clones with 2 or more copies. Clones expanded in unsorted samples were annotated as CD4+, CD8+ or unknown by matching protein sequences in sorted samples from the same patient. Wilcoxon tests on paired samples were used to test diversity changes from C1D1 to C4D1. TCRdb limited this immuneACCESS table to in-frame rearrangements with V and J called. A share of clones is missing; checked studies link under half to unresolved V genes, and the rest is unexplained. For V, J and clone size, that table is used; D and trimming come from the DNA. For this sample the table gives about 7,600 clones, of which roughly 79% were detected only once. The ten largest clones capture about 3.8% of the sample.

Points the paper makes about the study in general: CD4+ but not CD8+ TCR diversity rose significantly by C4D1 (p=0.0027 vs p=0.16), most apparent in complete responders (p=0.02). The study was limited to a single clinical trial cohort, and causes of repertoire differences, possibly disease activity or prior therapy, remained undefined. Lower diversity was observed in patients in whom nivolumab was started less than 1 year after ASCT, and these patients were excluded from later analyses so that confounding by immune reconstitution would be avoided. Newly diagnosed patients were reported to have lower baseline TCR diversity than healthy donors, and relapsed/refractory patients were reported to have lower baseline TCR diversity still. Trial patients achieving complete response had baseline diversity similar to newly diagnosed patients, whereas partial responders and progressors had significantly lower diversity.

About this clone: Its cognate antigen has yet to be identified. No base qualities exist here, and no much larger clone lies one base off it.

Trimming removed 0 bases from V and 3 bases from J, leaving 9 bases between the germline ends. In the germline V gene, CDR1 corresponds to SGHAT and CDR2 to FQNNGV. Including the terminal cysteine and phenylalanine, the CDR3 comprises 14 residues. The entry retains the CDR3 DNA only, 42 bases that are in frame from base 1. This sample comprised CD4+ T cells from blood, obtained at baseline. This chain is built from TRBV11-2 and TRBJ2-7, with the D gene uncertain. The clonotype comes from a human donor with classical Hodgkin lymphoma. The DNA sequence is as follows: TGTGCCAGCAGCTTAGATGGCACGAGCTACGAGCAGTACTTC. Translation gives CASSLDGTSYEQYF.